These 30 T cell receptor beta chains came from one sample sequenced in a study of OX40 agonist ivuxolimab in advanced cancers. The library was generated by the immunoSEQ multiplex PCR assay. This is the immuneACCESS table as TCRdb keeps it, with only in-frame sequences that have V and J called. A part of the clones is gone; compared with another copy, unresolved V genes explain less than half, and the rest is unexplained. In all, the sample holds roughly 64,000 clones, and approximately 88% of those were seen once. Of the sample, roughly 2.1% falls within the top ten clones. The input for sequencing was CD4+ or CD8+ T cells sorted from blood, taken in a trial of the OX40 agonist ivuxolimab. These receptors all stem from an adult with an advanced solid tumor such as melanoma, head and neck, liver or kidney cancer.

The gene calls are TRBV11-2 and TRBJ2-7; D uncertain. CDR1 and CDR2 from the germline V gene are SGHAT and FQNNGV. Trimming left V 1 base short and J 4 bases short, with 8 bases between. The length of the CDR3 is 13 residues. CDR3 nucleotide sequence: TGTGCCAGCAGCTTAGTGTCACGGTACGAGCAGTACTTC. As protein: CASSLVSRYEQYF.

The V and J genes are TRBV29-1 and TRBJ1-2, with 8 bases lining up with TRBD1. The CDR3 consists of 12 residues. J gave up 5 bases and V 6 bases, and 5 bases lay outside the gene matches. CDR1 and CDR2 (germline): SQVTM, ANQGSEA. Written as DNA, the CDR3 is TGCAGCGTGCAGGGACAGGATTATGGCTACACCTTC. Protein: CSVQGQDYGYTF.

The gene calls are TRBV4-2 and TRBJ1-1; D uncertain. With 4 bases removed from V and 8 bases from J, the gap between germline ends came to 11 bases. The length of the CDR3 is 12 residues. Germline loops: CDR1 LGHNA, CDR2 YNFKEQ. In nucleotides, the CDR3 is TGTGCCAGCAGCCTCGACGCAGACGAAGCTTTCTTT. Amino acid sequence: CASSLDADEAFF.

The chain employs TRBV7-3 and TRBJ2-1, with 9 bases that match TRBD1. CDR3 length: 15 residues. Germline values: CDR1 SGHTA, CDR2 FQGTGA. Trimming removed 5 bases from V and 5 bases from J; junction bases left unmatched: 7. The CDR3 sequence: CASSAGTGMDNEQFF. The CDR3 DNA is TGTGCCAGCAGCGCCGGGACAGGGATGGACAATGAGCAGTTCTTC.

The chain carries TRBV11-3 and TRBJ2-1; 11 bases match TRBD2. The germline V gene encodes CDR1 SGHNT and CDR2 YENEEA. J gave up 7 bases and V 1 base, and 9 bases lay outside the gene matches. This CDR3 contains 17 residues. The DNA of the CDR3 is TGTGCCAGCAGCTTAGGGTTGCGCCTAGCGGGGGGAAATGAGCAGTTCTTC. This codes for CASSLGLRLAGGNEQFF.

V is TRBV6-5 and J is TRBJ1-5, with 8 bases lining up with TRBD1. The length of the CDR3 is 13 residues. CDR1 and CDR2 from the germline V gene are MNHEY and SVGAGI. J lost 6 bases, V lost 7 bases, and 5 bases had no gene match. CDR3 coding DNA: TGTGCCAGCAACGACAGGGGAGGTCAGCCCCAGCATTTT. Its translation is CASNDRGGQPQHF.

This chain connects TRBV4-3 to TRBJ1-1; D remains unclear. Germline lookup yields CDR1 LGHNA and CDR2 YSLEER. Trimming pared 0 bases from V and 2 bases from J, leaving 7 bases between. The CDR3 consists of 14 residues. This chain's CDR3 is CASSQDLGNTEAFF. CDR3 coding DNA: TGCGCCAGCAGCCAAGATTTAGGTAACACTGAAGCTTTCTTT.

The J gene is TRBJ2-4, the V gene TRBV19, with D tentatively TRBD1 (6 bases). The CDR3 is 15 residues long. Germline assignment: CDR1 LNHDA and CDR2 SQIVND (reference sequence). Deletions cut 7 bases from V and 0 bases from J, with 13 bases between. CDR3 in DNA: TGTGCCAGTACAGGGGTCCCAATAGCCAAAAACATTCAGTACTTC. This sequence encodes CASTGVPIAKNIQYF.

The V gene is TRBV4-2, the J gene TRBJ2-2; D call uncertain. Trimming left V 4 bases short and J 4 bases short, with 13 bases between. Germline loops: CDR1 LGHNA, CDR2 YNFKEQ. The CDR3 covers 15 residues. This CDR3 reads CASSLDGSLTGELFF. In DNA, the CDR3 is TGTGCCAGCAGCCTGGACGGCTCGCTCACCGGGGAGCTGTTTTTT.

V is TRBV7-7 and J is TRBJ2-5; TRBD1 matches at 7 bases. CDR3 length equals 15 residues. Per the germline V gene, CDR1 is SSHAT and CDR2 is FNYEAQ (reference sequence). The trim removed 5 bases at V and 1 base at J, leaving 7 bases unmatched. Here the CDR3 reads CASSLRQGRQETQYF. The DNA of the CDR3 is TGTGCCAGCAGCCTAAGACAGGGACGCCAAGAGACCCAGTACTTC.

This clone was observed once. This rearrangement joins TRBV5-1 to TRBJ2-5, with D uncertain. V lost 2 bases and J 2 bases, leaving 4 bases between the germline ends. The germline V gene encodes CDR1 SGHRS and CDR2 YFSETQ. The CDR3 loop spans 12 amino acids. CDR3 amino acids: CASSFQQETQYF. The DNA for the CDR3 is TGCGCCAGCAGCTTCCAGCAAGAGACCCAGTACTTC.

J is TRBJ1-2 and V is TRBV6-5; the D is unclear. Per the germline V gene, CDR1 is MNHEY and CDR2 is SVGAGI. The CDR3 contains 15 residues. V lost 3 bases and J lost 3, with 14 bases in between. The CDR3 nucleotides are TGTGCCAGCAGTTATTACAACATCGCGGACTATGGCTACACCTTC. Translation gives CASSYYNIADYGYTF.

The chain employs TRBV18 and TRBJ1-5, with a tentative D call TRBD1 (5 bases). Germline V CDR1 and CDR2: KGHSH, LQKENI. The CDR3 is 16 amino acids. V lost 6 bases and J 3 bases, leaving 18 bases between the germline ends. The CDR3 sequence: CASSYAGPGPNQPQHF. The CDR3 DNA reads TGTGCCAGCTCGTACGCGGGGCCAGGGCCCAATCAGCCCCAGCATTTT.

The genes are TRBV11-3 and TRBJ2-1; D possibly corresponds to TRBD1 (6 bases). Trimming removed 5 bases at V and 8 bases at J, with 10 bases between. Germline V lookup: CDR1 SGHNT, CDR2 YENEEA. CDR3 length: 12 amino acids. CDR3 in DNA: TGTGCCAGCAGCGGCAGGGGCGATGAGCAGTTCTTC. It yields the protein CASSGRGDEQFF.

The chain has TRBV30 and TRBJ2-3; the D gene is possibly TRBD1 (6 bases). Germline V CDR1 and CDR2: GTSNPN, SVGIG (reference sequence). This CDR3 comprises 15 residues. Trimming took 0 bases from V and 2 from J, leaving 12 bases between them. The CDR3 nucleotides read TGTGCCTGGAGTGTTGGGGGCATTAACACAGATACGCAGTATTTT. It specifies CAWSVGGINTDTQYF.

This clone has a handful of counts. The chain is built from TRBV5-6 and TRBJ1-6, with 9 bases fitting TRBD1. CDR3 length: 16 amino acids. V lost 1 base and J lost 5; bases outside the gene matches: 4. In germline, CDR1 is SGHDT, CDR2 YYEEEE. In nucleotides, the CDR3 is TGTGCCAGCAGCTTGAGACAGGGGGTGGATAATTCACCCCTCCACTTT. It codes for CASSLRQGVDNSPLHF.

The J gene is TRBJ1-2, the V gene TRBV5-4; D is perhaps TRBD1 (6 bases). CDR1 is SGHNT, CDR2 YYREEE, per germline (reference sequence). The CDR3 consists of 16 residues. Trimming cost V 5 bases and J 4 bases, with 21 bases left between them. Here the CDR3 DNA reads TGTGCCAGCAGTCCTTCAGGGGCACTCCTTCTCTATGGCTACACCTTC. This sequence encodes CASSPSGALLLYGYTF.

This rearrangement joins TRBV10-3 to TRBJ2-7, with D possibly being TRBD2 (5 bases). This CDR3 region has 14 residues. V was trimmed by 3 bases and J by 7 bases, leaving 16 bases between them. CDR1 is ENHRY and CDR2 is SYGVKD in the germline V gene. As DNA, the CDR3 is TGTGCCATCAGTGACCCGGGGTCGGCATGGGAGCAGTACTTC. This sequence encodes CAISDPGSAWEQYF.

CDR3 protein: CRVDGPYGYTF. CDR3 bases: TGCAGGGTGGACGGCCCCTATGGCTACACCTTC. This chain uses TRBV29-1 with TRBJ1-2, with D hard to call. This CDR3 is 11 amino acids long. Looked up from germline, CDR1 is SQVTM and CDR2 is ANQGSEA.

The J gene is TRBJ1-2, the V gene TRBV4-1; D is ambiguous. Germline V CDR1 and CDR2: MGHRA, YSYEKL. The V gene lost 3 bases and the J gene lost 0 bases, with 17 bases spanning the gap. The CDR3 has 17 amino acids. The DNA of the CDR3 is TGCGCCAGCAGCCACCCTATCCCCAGGAAAGCTAACTATGGCTACACCTTC. This codes for CASSHPIPRKANYGYTF.

This clone was seen more than once but under ten times. The gene calls are TRBV5-1 and TRBJ2-5; 11 positions agree with TRBD2. The trim removed 5 bases at V and 4 bases at J, leaving 4 bases unmatched. The germline CDR1 and CDR2 sequences are SGHRS and YFSETQ. This CDR3 has 14 amino acids. The chain's CDR3 is CASRTLAGGETQYF. CDR3 bases: TGCGCCAGCAGAACTCTAGCGGGAGGAGAGACCCAGTACTTC.

The CDR3 nucleotides read TGTGCCAGCAGTTTTGGCGGGAGGACCTACGAGCAGTACTTC. Translated, it gives CASSFGGRTYEQYF. This chain uses TRBV6-5 with TRBJ2-7, with 8 positions matching TRBD2. V shed 4 bases, J shed 2 bases, and the junction held 4 bases outside the gene matches. This CDR3 is 14 amino acids long. Germline assignment: CDR1 MNHEY and CDR2 SVGAGI.

This rearrangement joins TRBV11-2 to TRBJ2-7; 9 bases are a match to TRBD1. CDR3 length: 18 residues. Germline V CDR1 and CDR2: SGHAT, FQNNGV. V lost 5 bases to trimming and J lost 3 bases; unmatched junction nucleotides: 17. The CDR3 sequence is CASSVQLPGQGAYYEQYF. In DNA form, the CDR3 reads TGTGCCAGCAGCGTACAACTACCGGGACAGGGAGCATACTACGAGCAGTACTTC.

This clone was seen once. The chain uses TRBV4-1 and TRBJ1-4, with D hard to call. The V end lost 1 base, the J end lost 8 bases, and 17 bases lay between the germline ends. The CDR3 spans 16 residues. CDR1 and CDR2 (germline): MGHRA, YSYEKL. In DNA form, the CDR3 reads TGCGCCAGCAGCCAAGTAAAGGCCAGCACGGGAGAAAAACTGTTTTTT. Protein sequence: CASSQVKASTGEKLFF.

This clone was counted a single time. The genes are TRBV11-2 and TRBJ1-1; D uncertain. Between the trimmed V and J ends, which lost 1 base and 6 bases, there was a span of 9 bases. Per germline, CDR1 SGHAT and CDR2 FQNNGV. CDR3 size: 13 residues. Here the CDR3 reads CASSLVRNPEAFF. CDR3 DNA: TGTGCCAGCAGCTTAGTGAGGAATCCTGAAGCTTTCTTT.

The DNA of the CDR3 is TGTGCCAGCAGCCAAGACCCGGTGGGTCCCTACGAGCAGTACTTC. It codes for CASSQDPVGPYEQYF. The V and J genes are TRBV4-2 and TRBJ2-7; the D is unclear. The CDR3 covers 15 residues. The V and J ends lost 0 bases and 2 bases respectively, with 11 bases between them. Germline-derived CDR1 and CDR2 are LGHNA and YNFKEQ.

CDR3 region: CSVYLASGSYEQYF. Here the CDR3 DNA reads TGCAGCGTTTATCTGGCTAGCGGGAGCTACGAGCAGTACTTC. The chain has TRBV29-1 and TRBJ2-7; TRBD2 matches at 10 bases. Losses at the gene ends were 5 bases for V and 3 bases for J; bases not matched to a gene: 7. Germline CDR1 and CDR2: SQVTM and ANQGSEA. The CDR3 has 14 amino acids.

The chain links TRBV4-2 to TRBJ1-2; TRBD1 is a possible D gene (5 bases). Trimming took off 0 bases at V and 6 bases at J, with 14 bases between the two ends. In germline, CDR1 is LGHNA, CDR2 YNFKEQ. The CDR3 length is 15 residues. This CDR3 is CASSQDLVTADGYTF. CDR3 DNA: TGTGCCAGCAGCCAAGATCTCGTGACAGCTGATGGCTACACCTTC.

The chain links TRBV10-3 to TRBJ2-7, with 9 positions matching TRBD1. J gave up 3 bases and V 0 bases, and 0 bases lay outside the gene matches. Germline V gene sequence: CDR1 ENHRY, CDR2 SYGVKD. The CDR3 consists of 14 residues. The CDR3 sequence: CAISESTGGYEQYF. Here the CDR3 DNA reads TGTGCCATCAGTGAGTCGACAGGGGGCTACGAGCAGTACTTC.

The J gene is TRBJ2-1, the V gene TRBV10-3; 9 bases agree with TRBD1. Germline CDR1 reads ENHRY; CDR2 reads SYGVKD. This CDR3 region has 15 residues. Trimming took 7 bases from V and 8 from J; bases not matched to a gene: 12. CDR3: CAITPTGGDLDEQFF. As DNA, the CDR3 is TGTGCCATCACACCTACAGGGGGCGATTTGGATGAGCAGTTCTTC.